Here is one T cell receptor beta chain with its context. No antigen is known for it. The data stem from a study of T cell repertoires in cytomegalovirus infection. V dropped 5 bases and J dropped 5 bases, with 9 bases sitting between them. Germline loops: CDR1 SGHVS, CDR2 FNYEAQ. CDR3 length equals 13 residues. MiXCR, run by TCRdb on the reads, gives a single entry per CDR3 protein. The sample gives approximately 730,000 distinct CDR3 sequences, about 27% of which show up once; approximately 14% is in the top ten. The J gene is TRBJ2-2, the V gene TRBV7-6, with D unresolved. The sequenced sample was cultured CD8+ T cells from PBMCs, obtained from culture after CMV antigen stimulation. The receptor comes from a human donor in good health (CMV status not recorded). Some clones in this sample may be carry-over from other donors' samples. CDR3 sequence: CASSAGRTGELFF. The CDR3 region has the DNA TGTGCCAGCAGCGCTGGGCGGACCGGGGAGCTGTTTTTT.